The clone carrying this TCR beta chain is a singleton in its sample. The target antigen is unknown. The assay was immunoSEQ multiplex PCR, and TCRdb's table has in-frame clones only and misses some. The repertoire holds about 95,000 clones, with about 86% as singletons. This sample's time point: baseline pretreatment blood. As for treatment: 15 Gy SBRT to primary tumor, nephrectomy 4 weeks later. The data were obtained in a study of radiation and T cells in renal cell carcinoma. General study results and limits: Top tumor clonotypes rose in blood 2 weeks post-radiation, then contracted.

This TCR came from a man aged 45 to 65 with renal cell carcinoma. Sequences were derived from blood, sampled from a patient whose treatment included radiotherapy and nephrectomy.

The CDR3 DNA sequence: TGTGCCAGCAGCCAAGGGGGGGCAGGGACTGAAGCTTTCTTT. Amino acid sequence: CASSQGGAGTEAFF. The V call is TRBV7-9, the J call TRBJ1-1; weak D call: TRBD1 (6 bases). The CDR3 totals 14 residues. V lost 5 bases and J 5 bases, leaving 15 bases between the germline ends. The V gene's germline CDR1 is SEHNR and CDR2 FQNEAQ (reference sequence).